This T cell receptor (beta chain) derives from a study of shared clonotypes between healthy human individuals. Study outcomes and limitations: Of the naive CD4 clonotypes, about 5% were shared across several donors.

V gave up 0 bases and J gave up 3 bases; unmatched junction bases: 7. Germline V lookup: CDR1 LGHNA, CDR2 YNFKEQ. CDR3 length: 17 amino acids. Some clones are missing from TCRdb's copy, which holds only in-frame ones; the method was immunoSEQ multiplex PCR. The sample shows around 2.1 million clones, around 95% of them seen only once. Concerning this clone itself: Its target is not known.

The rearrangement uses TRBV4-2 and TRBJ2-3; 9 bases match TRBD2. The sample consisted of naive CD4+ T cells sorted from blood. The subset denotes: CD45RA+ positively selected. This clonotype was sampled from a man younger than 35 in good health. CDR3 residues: CASSQDGRRGGTDTQYF. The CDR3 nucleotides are TGTGCCAGCAGCCAAGACGGTCGGCGGGGGGGGACAGATACGCAGTATTTT.